These T cell receptor beta chains were read from a single sample in a study of blood T cell repertoires in COVID-19. Assay: immunoSEQ multiplex PCR; the TCRdb copy retains only in-frame clones and omits some. The data show about 670,000 clones, approximately 90% seen once. The specimen was peripheral blood. These receptors came from a woman younger than 35 with acute or convalescent COVID-19. The conserved cysteine and the conserved F or W are not part of the CDR3 here. Each record gives: clone size, J gene, V gene, CDR3 protein. Clone size appears in some rows only: once, few, many, or a class for an expanded clone.

size: .; J: TRBJ1-2; V: TRBV6-5; CDR3: ASSYGGQGTFGYT
size: .; J: TRBJ1-5; V: TRBV5-5; CDR3: ASSWTDYSNQPQH
size: .; J: TRBJ2-3; V: TRBV5-6; CDR3: ASSLLSGDTDTQY
size: .; J: TRBJ1-1; V: TRBV6-5; CDR3: ASSNRTGTEAF
size: .; J: TRBJ1-1; V: TRBV3-1/TRBV3-2; CDR3: ASSQVGTEAF
size: .; J: TRBJ1-2; V: TRBV29-1; CDR3: SGQDGNYGYT
size: .; J: TRBJ1-5; V: TRBV7-9; CDR3: ASSFHAGTGLGQPQH
size: few; J: TRBJ2-1; V: TRBV29-1; CDR3: SVDRDRVSNEQF
size: .; J: TRBJ2-7; V: TRBV11-2; CDR3: ASSLDSGTATYEQY
size: .; J: TRBJ2-3; V: TRBV12-3/TRBV12-4; CDR3: ASSRDTTDTQY